The 29 T cell receptor beta chains below were found in one sample sequenced in a study of OX40 agonist ivuxolimab in advanced cancers. Here immunoSEQ multiplex PCR was the method, and the copy in TCRdb shows in-frame clones only, minus some. The sample holds approximately 20,000 clones, roughly 79% seen once. The source material was CD4+ or CD8+ T cells sorted from blood, sampled in a trial of the OX40 agonist ivuxolimab. The receptors here all came from an adult with an advanced solid tumor such as melanoma, head and neck, liver or kidney cancer.

In this sample, this clone is medium-sized. This rearrangement joins TRBV27 to TRBJ1-3; D possibly corresponds to TRBD1 (6 bases). V lost 0 bases to trimming and J lost 8 bases, with 11 bases between them. CDR3 size: 14 residues. The V gene's germline CDR1 is MNHEY and CDR2 SMNVEV (reference sequence). This chain's CDR3 is CASSLSAGVDTIYF. The CDR3 DNA follows: TGTGCCAGCAGTTTATCCGCAGGGGTTGACACCATATATTTT.

This clone came up once. The chain employs TRBV2 and TRBJ2-1, with TRBD2 matching over 13 bases. Germline CDR1 reads SNHLY; CDR2 reads FYNNEI. This CDR3 contains 19 residues. With 4 bases clipped from V and 0 bases from J, the junction kept 9 bases outside the gene matches. The CDR3 region has the DNA TGTGCCAGCAGTGCGGGACTAGCGGGAACATTAAGCTCCTACAATGAGCAGTTCTTC. Residues: CASSAGLAGTLSSYNEQFF.

This chain connects TRBV6-5 to TRBJ2-5; no firm D call. Between the trimmed V and J ends, which lost 4 bases and 4 bases, there was a span of 10 bases. CDR1 is MNHEY and CDR2 is SVGAGI in the germline V gene. The CDR3 sequence is 13 residues long. The CDR3 spells CASSLDVGETQYF. The CDR3 region has the DNA TGTGCCAGCAGTTTGGACGTAGGAGAGACCCAGTACTTC.

The chain couples TRBV7-7 to TRBJ2-6; D unresolved. The CDR3 has 17 residues. Germline CDR1 reads SSHAT; CDR2 reads FNYEAQ (reference sequence). V was trimmed by 5 bases and J by 5 bases, leaving 19 bases between them. CDR3 in amino acids: CASSASMPQSRANVLTF. The CDR3 DNA sequence: TGTGCCAGCAGCGCTTCCATGCCACAAAGTCGGGCCAACGTCCTGACTTTC. Looking up the rest from reference TRBV7-7 and TRBJ2-6 gives the full variable domain: GAGVSQSPRYKVTKRGQDVTLRCDPISSHATLYWYQQALGQGPEFLTYFNYEAQPDKSGLPSDRFSAERPEGSISTLTIQRTEQRDSAMYRCASSASMPQSRANVLTFGAGSRLTVL.

By sample share, this clone is medium-sized. J is TRBJ2-1 and V is TRBV29-1; D is uncertain. Trimming cost V 8 bases and J 6 bases, with 14 bases left between them. The CDR3 is 12 residues long. Germline CDR1 SQVTM, CDR2 ANQGSEA. The DNA for the CDR3 is TGCAGCCATCCGGGTGTTGGCAATGAGCAGTTCTTC. Protein: CSHPGVGNEQFF.

This clone has only a few counts. The V and J genes are TRBV25-1 and TRBJ2-2; D uncertain. CDR3 length equals 13 residues. Germline V gives CDR1 MGHDK, CDR2 SYGVNS. Trimming shortened V by 2 bases and J by 8 bases, and 9 bases separated the two germline ends. The CDR3 protein is CASSEIGPGELFF. DNA of the CDR3: TGTGCCAGCAGTGAAATAGGGCCTGGGGAGCTGTTTTTT.

The chain combines TRBV19 with TRBJ1-1; D not certain. V lost 0 bases and J 0 bases, leaving 11 bases between the germline ends. The CDR3 covers 16 residues. Germline V gene data show CDR1 as LNHDA and CDR2 as SQIVND (reference sequence). CDR3 nucleotide sequence: TGTGCCAGTAGTATAGATATGGGAGGGTTGAACACTGAAGCTTTCTTT. This encodes CASSIDMGGLNTEAFF.

The chain links TRBV4-1 to TRBJ2-7; D remains ambiguous. This CDR3 has 14 residues. The V gene's germline CDR1 is MGHRA and CDR2 YSYEKL. The V end was cut by 3 bases, the J end by 3 bases, with 12 bases between. The CDR3 coding sequence is TGCGCCAGCAGCCATCCGGGTATGGGCTACGAGCAGTACTTC. It yields the protein CASSHPGMGYEQYF.

The rearrangement links TRBV6-6 to TRBJ2-7; the D gene is possibly TRBD1 (6 bases). The germline V gene encodes CDR1 MNHNY and CDR2 SVGAGI (reference sequence). The CDR3 consists of 12 residues. Trimming left V 6 bases short and J 7 bases short, with 13 bases between. The CDR3 is CASRTTGFEQYF. DNA of the CDR3: TGTGCCAGCAGAACAACAGGGTTTGAGCAGTACTTC.

This chain uses TRBV30 with TRBJ1-2; 8 nucleotides align to TRBD1. The V segment lost 6 bases and the J segment 8 bases; nucleotides outside the gene matches: 11. This CDR3 region has 13 residues. From germline, CDR1 is GTSNPN and CDR2 SVGIG (reference sequence). This CDR3 reads CACHPRQGRGYTF. The DNA of the CDR3 is TGTGCCTGTCACCCTCGACAGGGGCGCGGCTACACCTTC.

This clone appeared once. This chain uses TRBV28 with TRBJ2-7, with 8 bases fitting TRBD2. V trimming: 5 bases; J trimming: 3 bases; junction bases outside the gene matches: 9. The CDR3 spans 15 residues. Looked up from germline, CDR1 is MDHEN and CDR2 is SYDVKM. The CDR3 DNA follows: TGTGCCAGCAGTGACCGCGGAGCGGGAGTCTACGAGCAGTACTTC. Amino acids: CASSDRGAGVYEQYF.

This clone is medium-sized by share. The chain combines TRBV10-3 with TRBJ1-6; D remains ambiguous. The CDR3 runs to 12 residues. Germline CDR1 and CDR2: ENHRY and SYGVKD. Trimming removed 3 bases at V and 9 bases at J, with 6 bases between. In DNA, the CDR3 is TGTGCCATCAGTGAACTGGGTTCACCCCTCCACTTT. Its protein product is CAISELGSPLHF.

This chain uses TRBV7-2 with TRBJ1-2, with D maybe TRBD1 (5 bases). The germline V and J ends were trimmed by 0 bases and 4 bases, with 15 bases remaining between them. The CDR3 totals 16 residues. In germline, CDR1 is SGHTA, CDR2 FQGNSA. The DNA for the CDR3 is TGTGCCAGCAGCTTAGCGCTAACGGGGGACTCCTATGGCTACACCTTC. Its translation: CASSLALTGDSYGYTF.

The rearrangement uses TRBV19 and TRBJ2-7, with 8 bases aligning to TRBD2. The J segment lost 2 bases and the V segment lost 3 bases, leaving 6 bases of the junction unmatched. CDR1 is LNHDA, CDR2 SQIVND, per germline (reference sequence). This CDR3 spans 15 amino acids. The CDR3 DNA sequence: TGTGCCAGTAGTATTGAGTCGGGAGGGACCTACGAGCAGTACTTC. This sequence encodes CASSIESGGTYEQYF.

Comment on this clone: Relative to the germline gene, one junction end is altered; a read error may explain this. The chain carries TRBV14 and TRBJ1-4; D remains ambiguous. This CDR3 region has 14 residues. Looked up from germline, CDR1 is SGHDN and CDR2 is FVKESK. The CDR3 region is CASSQVGCIRKTVF. The CDR3 bases are TGTGCCAGCAGCCAAGTAGGGTGTATAAGAAAAACTGTTTTT.

This chain links TRBV7-9 with TRBJ2-1, with D unresolved. CDR3 length equals 14 residues. The germline V gene encodes CDR1 SEHNR and CDR2 FQNEAQ (reference sequence). V lost 7 bases and J 9 bases, leaving 19 bases between the germline ends. In nucleotides, the CDR3 is TGTGCCAGCACCACTGTATTAGGGTTGGCTGAGCAGTTCTTC. Its translation: CASTTVLGLAEQFF.

The chain has TRBV11-1 and TRBJ2-7, with TRBD2 matching 8 bases. CDR3 length: 14 residues. V lost 3 bases, J lost 6 bases, and 7 bases stayed unmatched. From germline, CDR1 is SGHAT and CDR2 FQDESV (reference sequence). CDR3 loop: CASSFRGGPGEQYF. CDR3 nucleotides: TGTGCCAGCAGCTTCCGCGGGGGGCCTGGCGAGCAGTACTTC.

The chain is built from TRBV13 and TRBJ2-3, with a weak D call TRBD2 (7 bases). V lost 2 bases and J 5 bases, leaving 23 bases between the germline ends. Germline CDR1 and CDR2: PRHDT and FYEKMQ (reference sequence). The CDR3 has 18 residues. The CDR3 nucleotides read TGTGCCAGCAGCTTATGGGGGCGTCAGGGAGGGTCGGTAGATACGCAGTATTTT. Protein: CASSLWGRQGGSVDTQYF.

The chain uses TRBV5-1 and TRBJ1-2; D not certain. V was trimmed by 0 bases and J by 9 bases, leaving 9 bases between them. This CDR3 is built from 12 residues. From germline, CDR1 is SGHRS and CDR2 YFSETQ. The CDR3 nucleotides read TGCGCCAGCAGCTTGGATGGGTGGCGCTACACCTTC. Residues: CASSLDGWRYTF.

The chain employs TRBV14 and TRBJ2-3, with 10 bases identical to TRBD2. After removal of 2 bases from V and 4 bases from J, the junction contained 6 bases not matched to a gene. The germline gives CDR1 SGHDN, CDR2 FVKESK. The CDR3 is 16 residues long. The CDR3 loop reads CASSQRSGGAADTQYF. CDR3 nucleotides: TGTGCCAGCAGCCAAAGAAGCGGGGGGGCCGCAGATACGCAGTATTTT.

V usage is TRBV14 and J usage is TRBJ1-1; 7 bases are a match to TRBD1. Germline V gives CDR1 SGHDN, CDR2 FVKESK. This CDR3 contains 19 residues. V was clipped by 4 bases and J by 3 bases; unmatched bases: 20. The chain's CDR3 is CASSLSIQGVGLSDTEAFF. CDR3 in DNA: TGTGCCAGCAGCCTGAGCATTCAGGGGGTAGGGCTATCGGACACTGAAGCTTTCTTT. Full variable domain (missing parts from reference TRBV14 and TRBJ1-1): EAGVTQFPSHSVIEKGQTVTLRCDPISGHDNLYWYRRVMGKEIKFLLHFVKESKQDESGMPNNRFLAERTGGTYSTLKVQPAELEDSGVYFCASSLSIQGVGLSDTEAFFGQGTRLTVV.

J is TRBJ2-4 and V is TRBV4-1; TRBD2 is a possible D gene (6 bases). This CDR3 has 13 residues. Deletions cut 4 bases from V and 8 bases from J, with 12 bases between. CDR1 is MGHRA and CDR2 is YSYEKL in the germline V gene. The CDR3 DNA reads TGCGCCAGCAGCCCCATCGGGGGAGACATTCAGTACTTC. Residues: CASSPIGGDIQYF.

The chain recombines TRBV19 with TRBJ2-1, with 9 bases matching TRBD2. The CDR3 is 14 amino acids. Looked up from germline, CDR1 is LNHDA and CDR2 is SQIVND (reference sequence). V shed 8 bases and J 9 bases; nucleotides not matched to a gene: 11. The chain's CDR3 is CASRLAGKVGEQFF. The CDR3 DNA follows: TGTGCCAGTCGGCTAGCGGGAAAAGTGGGTGAGCAGTTCTTC.

The CDR3 protein is CASSLAEGKLFF. The CDR3 nucleotides are TGCGCCAGCAGCTTGGCCGAGGGAAAACTGTTTTTT. V gene TRBV5-1 combines with J gene TRBJ1-4; D uncertain. CDR3 length: 12 residues. V was clipped by 0 bases and J by 10 bases, with 7 bases between them. Per the germline V gene, CDR1 is SGHRS and CDR2 is YFSETQ.

The rearrangement joins TRBV7-8 to TRBJ1-3, with unresolved D. Germline V CDR1 and CDR2: SGHVS, FQNEAQ. Trimming pared 0 bases from V and 1 base from J, leaving 10 bases between. The CDR3 has 16 amino acids. CDR3 residues: CASSLAPPGSGNTIYF. In DNA form, the CDR3 reads TGTGCCAGCAGCTTAGCACCGCCAGGATCTGGAAACACCATATATTTT. Variable domain in full (rest from reference TRBV7-8 and TRBJ1-3): GAGVSQSPRYKVAKRGQDVALRCDPISGHVSLFWYQQALGQGPEFLTYFQNEAQLDKSGLPSDRFFAERPEGSVSTLKIQRTQQEDSAVYLCASSLAPPGSGNTIYFGEGSWLTVV.

The table lists this clone with a count of one. J is TRBJ2-3 and V is TRBV5-5; 12 positions match TRBD2. Germline CDR1 SGHKS, CDR2 YYEKEE (reference sequence). The CDR3 consists of 15 residues. Trimming took 2 bases from V and 3 from J; bases not matched to a gene: 1. The CDR3 nucleotides read TGTGCCAGCAGCTTCCTAGCGGGAGGGACAGATACGCAGTATTTT. Translation gives CASSFLAGGTDTQYF.

The chain uses TRBV19 and TRBJ1-4; D uncertain. This CDR3 is 16 amino acids long. Per the germline V gene, CDR1 is LNHDA and CDR2 is SQIVND (reference sequence). The ends were cut back, 1 base at V and 6 bases at J, with 15 bases in the middle. In nucleotides, the CDR3 is TGTGCCAGTAGTATAGCGACGAGGGCCCAAGATGAAAAACTGTTTTTT. This translates into CASSIATRAQDEKLFF. Full variable domain (rest looked up from reference TRBV19 and TRBJ1-4): DGGITQSPKYLFRKEGQNVTLSCEQNLNHDAMYWYRQDPGQGLRLIYYSQIVNDFQKGDIAEGYSVSREKKESFPLTVTSAQKNPTAFYLCASSIATRAQDEKLFFGSGTQLSVL.

V usage is TRBV30 and J usage is TRBJ2-7; no clear D gene. The length of the CDR3 is 12 residues. The germline V and J ends were trimmed by 1 base and 6 bases, with 10 bases remaining between them. Germline loops: CDR1 GTSNPN, CDR2 SVGIG (reference sequence). The CDR3 region has the DNA TGTGCCTGGAGTGGGGATAGCTCCGAGCAGTACTTC. Amino acid sequence: CAWSGDSSEQYF.

The chain joins TRBV28 to TRBJ2-1, with D unresolved. Germline V lookup: CDR1 MDHEN, CDR2 SYDVKM. The CDR3 has 14 residues. V was cut by 5 bases and J by 3 bases, with 11 bases left in between. This CDR3 reads CASSPSRVYNEQFF. The DNA of the CDR3 is TGTGCCAGCAGTCCCAGTCGGGTCTACAATGAGCAGTTCTTC. The entire variable domain, with the rest obtained from reference TRBV28 and TRBJ2-1, is as follows: DVKVTQSSRYLVKRTGEKVFLECVQDMDHENMFWYRQDPGLGLRLIYFSYDVKMKEKGDIPEGYSVSREKKERFSLILESASTNQTSMYLCASSPSRVYNEQFFGPGTRLTVL.